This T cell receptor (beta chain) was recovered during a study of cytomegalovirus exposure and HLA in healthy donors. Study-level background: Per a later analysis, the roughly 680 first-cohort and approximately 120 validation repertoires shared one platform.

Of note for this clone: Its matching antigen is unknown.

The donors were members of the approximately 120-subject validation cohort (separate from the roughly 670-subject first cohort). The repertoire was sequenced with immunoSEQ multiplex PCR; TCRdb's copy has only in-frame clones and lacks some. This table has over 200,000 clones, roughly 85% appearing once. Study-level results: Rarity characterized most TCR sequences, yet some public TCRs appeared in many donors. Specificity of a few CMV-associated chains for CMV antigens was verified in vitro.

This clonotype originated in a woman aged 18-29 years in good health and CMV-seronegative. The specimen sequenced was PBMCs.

CDR3 amino acids: CASSDSGAHGEKLFF. CDR3 bases: TGCGCCAGCAGTGATTCAGGGGCTCATGGTGAAAAACTGTTTTTT. The V call is TRBV10-2, the J call TRBJ1-4; tentatively, D is TRBD1 (6 bases). This CDR3 has 15 amino acids. CDR1 WSHSY and CDR2 SAAADI come from the germline V gene. V lost 3 bases, J lost 7 bases, and 15 bases lay in between.